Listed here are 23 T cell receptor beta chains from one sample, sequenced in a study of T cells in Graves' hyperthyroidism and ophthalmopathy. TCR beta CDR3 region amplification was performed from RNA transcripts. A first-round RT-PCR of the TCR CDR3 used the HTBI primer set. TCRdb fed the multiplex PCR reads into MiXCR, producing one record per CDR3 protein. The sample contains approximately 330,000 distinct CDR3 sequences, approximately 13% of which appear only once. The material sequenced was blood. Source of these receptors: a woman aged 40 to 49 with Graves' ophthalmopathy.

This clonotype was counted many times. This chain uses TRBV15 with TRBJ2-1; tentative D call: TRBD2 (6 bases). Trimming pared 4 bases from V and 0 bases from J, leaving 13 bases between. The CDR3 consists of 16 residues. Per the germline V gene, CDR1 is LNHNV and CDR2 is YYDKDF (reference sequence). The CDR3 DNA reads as TGTGCCACCAGCACCGGGACTCAGAGCTCCTACAATGAGCAGTTCTTC. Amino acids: CATSTGTQSSYNEQFF.

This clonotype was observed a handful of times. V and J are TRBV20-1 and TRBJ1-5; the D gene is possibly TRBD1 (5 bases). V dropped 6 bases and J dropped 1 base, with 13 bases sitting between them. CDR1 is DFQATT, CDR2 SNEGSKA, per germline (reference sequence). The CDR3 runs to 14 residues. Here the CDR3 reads CSAIDRRSNQPQHF. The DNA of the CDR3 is TGCAGTGCAATCGACAGAAGGAGCAATCAGCCCCAGCATTTT.

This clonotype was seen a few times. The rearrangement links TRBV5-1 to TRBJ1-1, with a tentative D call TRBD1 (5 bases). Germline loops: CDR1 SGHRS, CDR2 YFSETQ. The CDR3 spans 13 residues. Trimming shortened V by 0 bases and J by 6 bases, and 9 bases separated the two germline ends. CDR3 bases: TGCGCCAGCAGCTTGGTGTTGGGGGCTGAAGCTTTCTTT. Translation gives CASSLVLGAEAFF.

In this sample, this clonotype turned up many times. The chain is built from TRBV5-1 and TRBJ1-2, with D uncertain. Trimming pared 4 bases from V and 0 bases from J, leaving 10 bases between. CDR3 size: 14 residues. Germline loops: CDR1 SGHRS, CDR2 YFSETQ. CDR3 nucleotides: TGCGCCAGCAGCAAGGACCGAGCTAACTATGGCTACACCTTC. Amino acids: CASSKDRANYGYTF.

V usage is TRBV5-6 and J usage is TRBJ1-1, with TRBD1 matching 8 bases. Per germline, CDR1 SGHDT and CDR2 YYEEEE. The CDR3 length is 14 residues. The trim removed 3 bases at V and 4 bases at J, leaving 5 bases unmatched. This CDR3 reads CASSSSDRATEAFF. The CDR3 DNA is TGTGCCAGCAGCTCCTCGGACAGGGCCACTGAAGCTTTCTTT.

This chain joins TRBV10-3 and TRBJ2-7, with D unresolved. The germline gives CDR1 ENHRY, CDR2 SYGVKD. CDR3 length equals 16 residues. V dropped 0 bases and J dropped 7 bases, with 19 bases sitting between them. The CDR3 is CAISESRAMVGREQYF. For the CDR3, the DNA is TGTGCCATCAGTGAGTCCCGAGCCATGGTCGGTAGAGAGCAGTACTTC.

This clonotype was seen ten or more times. The CDR3 DNA is TGTGCCAGCAGTTTATTTGGCGGGAGCTCCTACAATGAGCAGTTCTTC. It is translated as CASSLFGGSSYNEQFF. The chain combines TRBV12-3 or TRBV12-4 with TRBJ2-1, with 7 bases that match TRBD2. The junction had 4 bases not matched to a gene; V was cut back by 2 bases and J by 0 bases. The CDR3 is made up of 16 amino acids.

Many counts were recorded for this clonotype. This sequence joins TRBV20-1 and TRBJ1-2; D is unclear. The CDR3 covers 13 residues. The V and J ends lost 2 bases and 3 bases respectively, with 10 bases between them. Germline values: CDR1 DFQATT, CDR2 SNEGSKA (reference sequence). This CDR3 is CSARNALDYGYTF. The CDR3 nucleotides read TGCAGTGCTAGAAATGCCTTGGACTATGGCTACACCTTC.

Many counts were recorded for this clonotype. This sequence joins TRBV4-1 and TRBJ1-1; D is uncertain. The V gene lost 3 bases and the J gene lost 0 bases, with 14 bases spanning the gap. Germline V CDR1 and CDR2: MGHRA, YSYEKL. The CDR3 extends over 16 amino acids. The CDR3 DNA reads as TGCGCCAGCAGCCATTTTTTAAGCAGCATGAACACTGAAGCTTTCTTT. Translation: CASSHFLSSMNTEAFF.

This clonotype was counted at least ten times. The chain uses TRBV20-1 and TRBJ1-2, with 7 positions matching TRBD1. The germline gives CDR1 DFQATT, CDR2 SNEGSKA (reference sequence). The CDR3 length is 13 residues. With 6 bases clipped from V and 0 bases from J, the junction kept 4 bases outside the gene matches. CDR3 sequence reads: CSADRATNYGYTF. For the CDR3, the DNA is TGCAGTGCCGACAGGGCCACTAACTATGGCTACACCTTC.

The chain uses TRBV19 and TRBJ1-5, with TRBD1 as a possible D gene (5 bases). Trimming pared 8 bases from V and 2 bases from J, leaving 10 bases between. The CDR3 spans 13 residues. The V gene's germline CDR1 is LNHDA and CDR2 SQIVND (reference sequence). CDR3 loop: CASGDFRNQPQHF. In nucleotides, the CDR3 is TGTGCCAGTGGGGACTTTCGCAATCAGCCCCAGCATTTT.

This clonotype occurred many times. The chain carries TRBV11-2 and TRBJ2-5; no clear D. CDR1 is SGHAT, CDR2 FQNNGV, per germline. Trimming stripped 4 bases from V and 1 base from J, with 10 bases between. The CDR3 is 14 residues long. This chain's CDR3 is CASSSLPPQETQYF. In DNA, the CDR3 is TGTGCCAGCAGCTCCCTCCCCCCCCAAGAGACCCAGTACTTC.

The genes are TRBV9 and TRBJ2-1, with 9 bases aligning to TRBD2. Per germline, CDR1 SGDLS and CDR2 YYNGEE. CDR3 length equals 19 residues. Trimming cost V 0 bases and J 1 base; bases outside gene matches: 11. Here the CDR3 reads CASSVASGLTSGSYNEQFF. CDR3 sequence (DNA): TGTGCCAGCAGCGTAGCTTCGGGGCTTACTAGCGGGTCCTACAATGAGCAGTTCTTC. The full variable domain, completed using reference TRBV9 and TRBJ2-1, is DSGVTQTPKHLITATGQRVTLRCSPRSGDLSVYWYQQSLDQGLQFLIQYYNGEERAKGNILERFSAQQFPDLHSELNLSSLELGDSALYFCASSVASGLTSGSYNEQFFGPGTRLTVL.

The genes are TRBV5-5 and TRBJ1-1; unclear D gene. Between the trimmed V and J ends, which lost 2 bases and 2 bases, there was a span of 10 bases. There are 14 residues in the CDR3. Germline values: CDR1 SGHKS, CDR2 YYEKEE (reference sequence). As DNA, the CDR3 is TGTGCCAGCAGCTTCCGACTGGTAAACACTGAAGCTTTCTTT. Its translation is CASSFRLVNTEAFF.

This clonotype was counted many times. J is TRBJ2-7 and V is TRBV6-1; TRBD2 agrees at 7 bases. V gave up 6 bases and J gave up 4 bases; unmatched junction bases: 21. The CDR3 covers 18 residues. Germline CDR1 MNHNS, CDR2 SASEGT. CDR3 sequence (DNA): TGTGCCAGCAGACACCCCGCTGGCGGGAGTCGTGATCGGTACGAGCAGTACTTC. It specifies CASRHPAGGSRDRYEQYF.

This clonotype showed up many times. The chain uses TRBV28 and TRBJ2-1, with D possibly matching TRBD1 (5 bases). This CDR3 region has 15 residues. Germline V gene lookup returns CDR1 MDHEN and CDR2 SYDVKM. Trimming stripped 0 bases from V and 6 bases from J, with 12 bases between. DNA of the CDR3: TGTGCCAGCAGTTTATGGAGCGCCCAGGGCAATGAGCAGTTCTTC. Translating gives CASSLWSAQGNEQFF.

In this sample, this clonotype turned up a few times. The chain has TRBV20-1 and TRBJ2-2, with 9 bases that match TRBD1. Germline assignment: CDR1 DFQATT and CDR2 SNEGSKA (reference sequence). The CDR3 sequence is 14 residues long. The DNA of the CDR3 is TGCAGCACACAGGGGGCGTCGAACACCGGGGAGCTGTTTTTT. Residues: CSTQGASNTGELFF.

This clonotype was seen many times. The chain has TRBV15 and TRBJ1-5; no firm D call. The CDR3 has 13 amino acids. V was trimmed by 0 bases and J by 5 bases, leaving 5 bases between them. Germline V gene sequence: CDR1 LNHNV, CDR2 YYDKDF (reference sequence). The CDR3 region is CATSRDVDQPQHF. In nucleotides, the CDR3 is TGTGCCACCAGCAGAGATGTGGATCAGCCCCAGCATTTT. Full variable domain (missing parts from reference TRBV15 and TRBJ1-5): DAMVIQNPRYQVTQFGKPVTLSCSQTLNHNVMYWYQQKSSQAPKLLFHYYDKDFNNEADTPDNFQSRRPNTSFCFLDIRSPGLGDTAMYLCATSRDVDQPQHFGDGTRLSIL.

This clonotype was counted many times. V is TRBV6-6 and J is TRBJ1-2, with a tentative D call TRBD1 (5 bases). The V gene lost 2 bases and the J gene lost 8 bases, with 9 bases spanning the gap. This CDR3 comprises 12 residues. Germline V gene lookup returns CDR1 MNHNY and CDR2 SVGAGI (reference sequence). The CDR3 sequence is CASSYRGTGYTF. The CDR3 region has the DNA TGTGCCAGCAGTTACCGGGGGACGGGCTACACCTTC.

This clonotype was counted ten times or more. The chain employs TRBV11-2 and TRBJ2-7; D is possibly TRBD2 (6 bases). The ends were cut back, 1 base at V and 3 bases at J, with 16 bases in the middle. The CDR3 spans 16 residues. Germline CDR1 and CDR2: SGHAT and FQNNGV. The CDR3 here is CASSLARTSEGYEQYF. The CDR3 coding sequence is TGTGCCAGCAGCTTAGCCCGGACGTCGGAGGGCTACGAGCAGTACTTC.

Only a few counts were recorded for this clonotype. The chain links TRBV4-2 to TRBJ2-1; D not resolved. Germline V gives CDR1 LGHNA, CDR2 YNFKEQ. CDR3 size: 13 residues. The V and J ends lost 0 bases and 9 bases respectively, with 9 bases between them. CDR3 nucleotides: TGTGCCAGCAGCCAAGATTTAAGCAGTGAGCAGTTCTTC. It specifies CASSQDLSSEQFF.

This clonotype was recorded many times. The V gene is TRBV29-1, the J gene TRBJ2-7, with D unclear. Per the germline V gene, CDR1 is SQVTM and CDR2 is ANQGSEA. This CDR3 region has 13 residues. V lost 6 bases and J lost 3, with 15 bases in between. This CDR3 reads CSVLRLEDYEQYF. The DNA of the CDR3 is TGCAGCGTCCTCAGGCTAGAGGACTACGAGCAGTACTTC.

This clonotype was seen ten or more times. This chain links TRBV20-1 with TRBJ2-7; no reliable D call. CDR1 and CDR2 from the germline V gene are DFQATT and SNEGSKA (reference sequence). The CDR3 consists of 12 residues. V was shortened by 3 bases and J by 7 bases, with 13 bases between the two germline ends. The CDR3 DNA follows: TGCAGTGCTAGTGCCGTTCTGGGGGAGCAGTACTTC. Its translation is CSASAVLGEQYF.